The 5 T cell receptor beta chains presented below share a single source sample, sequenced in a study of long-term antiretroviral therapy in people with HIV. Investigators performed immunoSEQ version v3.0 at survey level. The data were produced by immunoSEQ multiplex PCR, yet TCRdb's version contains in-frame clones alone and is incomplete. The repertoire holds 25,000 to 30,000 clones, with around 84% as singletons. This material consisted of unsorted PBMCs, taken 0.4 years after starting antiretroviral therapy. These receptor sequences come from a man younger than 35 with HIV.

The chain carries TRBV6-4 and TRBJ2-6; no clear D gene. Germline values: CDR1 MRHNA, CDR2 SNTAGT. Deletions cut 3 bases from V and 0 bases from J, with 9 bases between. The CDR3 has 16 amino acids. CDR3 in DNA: TGTGCCAGCAGTGAAGAACAAGACTCTGGGGCCAACGTCCTGACTTTC. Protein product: CASSEEQDSGANVLTF.

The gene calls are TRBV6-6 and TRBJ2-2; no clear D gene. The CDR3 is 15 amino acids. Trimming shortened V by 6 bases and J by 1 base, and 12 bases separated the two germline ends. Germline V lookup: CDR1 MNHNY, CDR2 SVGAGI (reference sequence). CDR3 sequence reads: CASRDKTENTGELFF. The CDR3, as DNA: TGTGCCAGCAGGGATAAGACTGAGAACACCGGGGAGCTGTTTTTT.

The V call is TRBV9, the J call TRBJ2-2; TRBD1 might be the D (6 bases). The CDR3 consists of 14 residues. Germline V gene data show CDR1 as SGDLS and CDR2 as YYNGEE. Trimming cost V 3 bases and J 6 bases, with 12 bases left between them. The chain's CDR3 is CASSGDRYPGELFF. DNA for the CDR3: TGTGCCAGCAGCGGCGACAGGTACCCCGGGGAGCTGTTTTTT.

CDR3 bases: TGCGCCAGCAGCTTGGACAGAACCACAGATACGCAGTATTTT. Protein: CASSLDRTTDTQYF. V and J are TRBV5-1 and TRBJ2-3, with D uncertain. The CDR3 loop spans 14 amino acids. Trimming took off 0 bases at V and 2 bases at J, with 7 bases between the two ends. The germline V gene encodes CDR1 SGHRS and CDR2 YFSETQ.

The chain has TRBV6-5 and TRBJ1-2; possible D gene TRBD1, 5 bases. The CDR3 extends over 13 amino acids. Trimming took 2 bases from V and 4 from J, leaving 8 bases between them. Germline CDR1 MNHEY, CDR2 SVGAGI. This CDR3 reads CASSYRDGYGYTF. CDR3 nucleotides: TGTGCCAGCAGTTACAGGGACGGCTATGGCTACACCTTC.